Sequencing of this T cell receptor (beta chain) was carried out in a study of T cell repertoires in cytomegalovirus infection. About the study: Matching HLA type, along with CMV infection, was indicated by public TCR beta signatures. The study, taken as a whole, reports: In two of eight donors, the top clonotype was HLA-C-restricted CMV-specific.

This clonotype was picked up a small number of times. The antigen remains unidentified. A single record per CDR3 protein comes from TCRdb applying MiXCR to the reads. The sample shows around 120,000 distinct CDR3 sequences, roughly a quarter of them seen only once. The CDR3 length is 13 residues. CDR1 is SGHTA and CDR2 is FQGTGA in the germline V gene. V lost 5 bases and J lost 2, with 9 bases in between. The chain uses TRBV7-3 and TRBJ1-1; a weak D match, TRBD1 (5 bases). This TCR was sampled from a human donor in good health (CMV status not recorded). Some clones in this sample may be carry-over from other donors' samples. The sequenced sample consisted of PBMCs, sequenced either directly or after in vitro stimulation (not recorded which). In DNA form, the CDR3 reads TGTGCCAGCAGCCGGGACGACAACACTGAAGCTTTCTTT. It translates to CASSRDDNTEAFF. The full variable domain, completed using reference TRBV7-3 and TRBJ1-1, is GAGVSQTPSNKVTEKGKYVELRCDPISGHTALYWYRQSLGQGPEFLIYFQGTGAADDSGLPNDRFFAVRPEGSVSTLKIQRTERGDSAVYLCASSRDDNTEAFFGQGTRLTVV.